Presented here are 4 T cell receptor beta chains from one specimen sequenced in a study of T cell responses to AZD1222 COVID-19 vaccine. Libraries were prepared by immunoSEQ multiplex PCR; TCRdb keeps only in-frame clonotypes and omits some of them. The sample has 100,000 to 130,000 clones, about 90% seen once. The sample here was peripheral blood, taken on day 0 of AZD1222 vaccination. Every receptor here comes from an adult in good health.

J is TRBJ2-7 and V is TRBV6-5; the D gene could be TRBD1 or TRBD2 (6 bases each). In germline, CDR1 is MNHEY, CDR2 SVGAGI. This CDR3 has 11 residues. V lost 8 bases and J 5 bases, leaving 10 bases between the germline ends. The CDR3 sequence is CASLRGDEQYF. CDR3 bases: TGTGCCAGCCTTAGGGGGGACGAGCAGTACTTC.

The chain is built from TRBV6-1 and TRBJ2-3, with 7 bases identical to TRBD1. Germline V gene sequence: CDR1 MNHNS, CDR2 SASEGT. The J segment lost 1 base and the V segment lost 2 bases, leaving 3 bases of the junction unmatched. The length of the CDR3 is 15 residues. In DNA form, the CDR3 reads TGTGCCAGCAGTGAACGGACAGGTCGCACAGATACGCAGTATTTT. This gives the protein CASSERTGRTDTQYF.

CDR3 protein: CASSVDAGVRGYTF. DNA for the CDR3: TGTGCCAGCAGCGTAGATGCAGGGGTGCGCGGCTACACCTTC. The V and J genes are TRBV9 and TRBJ1-2, with D perhaps TRBD1 (6 bases). Trimming pared 0 bases from V and 8 bases from J, leaving 14 bases between. CDR3 length: 14 amino acids. Germline lookup yields CDR1 SGDLS and CDR2 YYNGEE.

The V gene is TRBV27, the J gene TRBJ1-5, with a tentative D call TRBD1 (6 bases). CDR3 length: 15 amino acids. Germline V gene sequence: CDR1 MNHEY, CDR2 SMNVEV (reference sequence). With 3 bases removed from V and 7 bases from J, the gap between germline ends came to 16 bases. CDR3 amino acids: CASSLGSGAGQPQHF. The CDR3 DNA is TGTGCCAGCAGTTTGGGTTCGGGGGCTGGGCAGCCCCAGCATTTT.